Presented here are 20 T cell receptor beta chains from one specimen sequenced in a study of cytomegalovirus exposure and HLA in healthy donors. PCR primers comprised 60 Vbeta and 13 Jbeta primers. This table comes from immunoSEQ multiplex PCR, and its TCRdb copy is limited to in-frame clones, with some not included. Here the sample table reports roughly 100,000 clones. Input material: PBMCs. These receptors all stem from a man aged 45-65 years in good health and CMV-seropositive.

The CDR3 nucleotides are TGTGCCAGCAGCTTAAGGGCTAGCGGGAGAAGAGGCAGGTACGAGCAGTACTTC. Protein: CASSLRASGRRGRYEQYF. The chain links TRBV7-8 to TRBJ2-7, with TRBD2 identical over 10 bases. V dropped 2 bases and J dropped 4; count of bases not matched to a gene: 14. CDR1 is SGHVS and CDR2 is FQNEAQ in the germline V gene. The CDR3 spans 18 residues.

J is TRBJ1-1 and V is TRBV9; D perhaps matches TRBD1 (5 bases). CDR3 size: 13 residues. Trimming cost V 3 bases and J 4 bases, with 10 bases left between them. Germline CDR1 and CDR2: SGDLS and YYNGEE. CDR3 sequence reads: CASSGVGGTEAFF. In nucleotides, the CDR3 is TGTGCCAGCAGCGGGGTGGGGGGCACTGAAGCTTTCTTT.

The chain carries TRBV7-9 and TRBJ2-4; TRBD1 is a possible D gene (6 bases). The CDR3 loop spans 16 amino acids. Germline values: CDR1 SEHNR, CDR2 FQNEAQ (reference sequence). V shed 1 base and J shed 5 bases, with 15 bases lying between them. The CDR3 sequence is CASSLVPGRGENIQYF. In DNA form, the CDR3 reads TGTGCCAGCAGCTTAGTTCCCGGCAGGGGAGAAAACATTCAGTACTTC. The full variable domain, completed using reference TRBV7-9 and TRBJ2-4, is DTGVSQNPRHKITKRGQNVTFRCDPISEHNRLYWYRQTLGQGPEFLTYFQNEAQLEKSRLLSDRFSAERPKGSFSTLEIQRTEQGDSAMYLCASSLVPGRGENIQYFGAGTRLSVL.

This chain connects TRBV18 to TRBJ2-5; TRBD2 matches at 7 bases. Germline CDR1 reads KGHSH; CDR2 reads LQKENI. With 3 bases clipped from V and 4 bases from J, the junction kept 5 bases outside the gene matches. The CDR3 consists of 14 residues. Here the CDR3 reads CASSPEGGIETQYF. Written as DNA, the CDR3 is TGTGCCAGCTCACCGGAGGGAGGGATAGAGACCCAGTACTTC.

The V and J genes are TRBV11-2 and TRBJ1-1; a weak D match, TRBD1 (6 bases). There are 17 residues in the CDR3. Trimming removed 1 base at V and 1 base at J, with 16 bases between. Per germline, CDR1 SGHAT and CDR2 FQNNGV. CDR3 in amino acids: CASSLARRDTWNTEAFF. CDR3 coding DNA: TGTGCCAGCAGCTTAGCCCGCCGGGACACCTGGAACACTGAAGCTTTCTTT.

The rearrangement joins TRBV5-1 to TRBJ1-1; maybe TRBD1 (6 bases). CDR1 and CDR2 (germline): SGHRS, YFSETQ. The V end lost 1 base, the J end lost 10 bases, and 20 bases lay between the germline ends. The CDR3 extends over 15 amino acids. CDR3 sequence (DNA): TGCGCCAGCAGCTTGTTCGGCGGGGGGGGGCTTGGAGCTTTCTTT. Translating gives CASSLFGGGGLGAFF. Supplemented by reference TRBV5-1 and TRBJ1-1, the full variable domain reads KAGVTQTPRYLIKTRGQQVTLSCSPISGHRSVSWYQQTPGQGLQFLFEYFSETQRNKGNFPGRFSGRQFSNSRSEMNVSTLELGDSALYLCASSLFGGGGLGAFFGQGTRLTVV.

This rearrangement joins TRBV5-1 to TRBJ2-1; TRBD2 matches at 12 bases. The CDR3 length is 15 residues. Germline V lookup: CDR1 SGHRS, CDR2 YFSETQ. V shed 2 bases, J shed 8 bases, and the junction held 5 bases outside the gene matches. CDR3 protein: CASSLLAGGSYEQFF. The CDR3 bases are TGCGCCAGCAGCTTACTAGCGGGAGGATCATATGAGCAGTTCTTC.

The V call is TRBV9, the J call TRBJ2-7; D remains unclear. This CDR3 comprises 15 residues. CDR1 is SGDLS, CDR2 YYNGEE, per germline. Between the trimmed V and J ends, which lost 4 bases and 2 bases, there was a span of 16 bases. CDR3: CASSPSLTEPYEQYF. The CDR3 DNA reads TGTGCCAGCAGCCCCTCACTGACTGAACCCTACGAGCAGTACTTC.

The chain links TRBV5-1 to TRBJ2-1; a weak D match, TRBD2 (6 bases). Germline V CDR1 and CDR2: SGHRS, YFSETQ. This CDR3 has 18 amino acids. Trimming took 0 bases from V and 4 from J, leaving 20 bases between them. CDR3 sequence reads: CASSLAGVGGLDYNEQFF. CDR3 nucleotides: TGCGCCAGCAGCTTGGCCGGTGTTGGGGGACTGGATTACAATGAGCAGTTCTTC.

The rearrangement uses TRBV7-3 and TRBJ1-1; TRBD1 aligns across 8 bases. Germline CDR1 is SGHTA and CDR2 is FQGTGA. The CDR3 loop spans 12 amino acids. Germline trimming cut 5 bases from V and 7 bases from J; bases unmatched to any gene: 3. CDR3 coding DNA: TGTGCCAGCAGCGCGACAGGGGATGAAGCTTTCTTT. Translating it yields CASSATGDEAFF.

The genes are TRBV5-4 and TRBJ2-1; TRBD2 agrees at 8 bases. V was clipped by 0 bases and J by 8 bases; unmatched bases: 7. The germline V gene has CDR1 SGHNT and CDR2 YYREEE (reference sequence). The CDR3 contains 15 residues. The CDR3 loop reads CASSLEAGGRDEQFF. CDR3 bases: TGTGCCAGCAGCTTGGAGGCGGGAGGCCGGGATGAGCAGTTCTTC.

The V gene is TRBV14, the J gene TRBJ1-2, with D possibly matching TRBD1 (5 bases). V was cut by 4 bases and J by 0 bases, with 6 bases left in between. The CDR3 length is 13 residues. CDR1 and CDR2 from the germline V gene are SGHDN and FVKESK. The CDR3 is CASSRQTNYGYTF. CDR3 DNA: TGTGCCAGCAGCCGACAGACTAACTATGGCTACACCTTC. Filled out from reference TRBV14 and TRBJ1-2, the complete variable domain reads EAGVTQFPSHSVIEKGQTVTLRCDPISGHDNLYWYRRVMGKEIKFLLHFVKESKQDESGMPNNRFLAERTGGTYSTLKVQPAELEDSGVYFCASSRQTNYGYTFGSGTRLTVV.

The chain employs TRBV6-6 and TRBJ2-5, with 8 bases matching TRBD2. V lost 6 bases and J lost 4; bases outside the gene matches: 1. CDR3 size: 12 residues. Germline CDR1 and CDR2: MNHNY and SVGAGI (reference sequence). CDR3 DNA sequence: TGTGCCAGCAGGCTAGCGGGAGAGACCCAGTACTTC. Protein product: CASRLAGETQYF.

This chain connects TRBV6-5 to TRBJ2-1, with D uncertain. This CDR3 region has 16 residues. Germline V gene lookup returns CDR1 MNHEY and CDR2 SVGAGI. V was pared by 0 bases and J by 0 bases, with 9 bases between. CDR3 protein: CASSYSRPYSYNEQFF. CDR3 bases: TGTGCCAGCAGTTACTCGAGGCCGTACTCCTACAATGAGCAGTTCTTC.

The chain employs TRBV30 and TRBJ2-2; TRBD1 matches at 7 bases. Germline CDR1 reads GTSNPN; CDR2 reads SVGIG (reference sequence). The length of the CDR3 is 13 residues. Trimming cost V 2 bases and J 7 bases; bases outside gene matches: 4. CDR3 DNA sequence: TGTGCCTGGAGTCGTGGGACAGACGGGGAGCTGTTTTTT. Translation: CAWSRGTDGELFF.

In DNA form, the CDR3 reads TGTGCCAGCAGCAACTACAAGAGGGCCATGAACACTGAAGCTTTCTTT. Its protein product is CASSNYKRAMNTEAFF. The chain links TRBV5-6 to TRBJ1-1; the D is unclear. The CDR3 loop spans 16 amino acids. Trimming stripped 4 bases from V and 0 bases from J, with 16 bases between. The V gene's germline CDR1 is SGHDT and CDR2 YYEEEE.

J is TRBJ2-6 and V is TRBV5-1; D is uncertain. The CDR3 length is 14 residues. Trimming left V 7 bases short and J 3 bases short, with 11 bases between. CDR1 is SGHRS, CDR2 YFSETQ, per germline. CDR3 coding DNA: TGCGCCAGCCCAGGTATAGGTGGGGCCAACGTCCTGACTTTC. It yields the protein CASPGIGGANVLTF.

The chain joins TRBV4-3 to TRBJ2-3, with 10 bases matching TRBD2. The CDR3 contains 16 residues. V shed 1 base and J 0 bases; nucleotides not matched to a gene: 1. Germline loops: CDR1 LGHNA, CDR2 YSLEER. The DNA of the CDR3 is TGCGCCAGCAGCCAAGGGGGACTAGCGAGCACAGATACGCAGTATTTT. Amino acid sequence: CASSQGGLASTDTQYF.

Written as DNA, the CDR3 is TGCGCCAGCAGCCCAACAGGGGCGAGGAACACTGAAGCTTTCTTT. Residues: CASSPTGARNTEAFF. The rearrangement links TRBV5-1 to TRBJ1-1; 7 nucleotides align to TRBD1. The V gene's germline CDR1 is SGHRS and CDR2 YFSETQ. J was trimmed by 1 base and V by 4 bases; bases with no gene match: 7. The CDR3 runs 15 residues.

The chain joins TRBV27 to TRBJ2-1; 7 nucleotides agree with TRBD2. The CDR3 is 14 residues long. Germline V CDR1 and CDR2: MNHEY, SMNVEV (reference sequence). Unmatched junction bases numbered 8, after V lost 8 bases and J lost 4 bases. The CDR3 DNA follows: TGTGCCAGCGGAGAGGGACTACTGTACAATGAGCAGTTCTTC. Translation gives CASGEGLLYNEQFF.